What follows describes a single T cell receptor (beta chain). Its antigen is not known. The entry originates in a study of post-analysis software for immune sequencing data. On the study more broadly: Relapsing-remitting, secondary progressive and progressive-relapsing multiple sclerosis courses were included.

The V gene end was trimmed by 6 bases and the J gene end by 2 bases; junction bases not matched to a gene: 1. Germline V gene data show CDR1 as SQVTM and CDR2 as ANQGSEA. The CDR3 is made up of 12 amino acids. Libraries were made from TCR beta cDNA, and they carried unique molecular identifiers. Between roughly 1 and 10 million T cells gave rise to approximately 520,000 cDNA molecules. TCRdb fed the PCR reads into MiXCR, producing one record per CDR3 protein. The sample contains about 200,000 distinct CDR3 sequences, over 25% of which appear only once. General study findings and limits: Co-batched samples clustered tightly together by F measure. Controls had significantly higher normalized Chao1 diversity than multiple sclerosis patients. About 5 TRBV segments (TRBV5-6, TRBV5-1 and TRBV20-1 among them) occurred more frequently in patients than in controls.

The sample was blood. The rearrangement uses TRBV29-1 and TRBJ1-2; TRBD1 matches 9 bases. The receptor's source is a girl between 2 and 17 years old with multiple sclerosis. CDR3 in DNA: TGCAGCGTGACAGGGGGGAACTATGGCTACACCTTC. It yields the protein CSVTGGNYGYTF.